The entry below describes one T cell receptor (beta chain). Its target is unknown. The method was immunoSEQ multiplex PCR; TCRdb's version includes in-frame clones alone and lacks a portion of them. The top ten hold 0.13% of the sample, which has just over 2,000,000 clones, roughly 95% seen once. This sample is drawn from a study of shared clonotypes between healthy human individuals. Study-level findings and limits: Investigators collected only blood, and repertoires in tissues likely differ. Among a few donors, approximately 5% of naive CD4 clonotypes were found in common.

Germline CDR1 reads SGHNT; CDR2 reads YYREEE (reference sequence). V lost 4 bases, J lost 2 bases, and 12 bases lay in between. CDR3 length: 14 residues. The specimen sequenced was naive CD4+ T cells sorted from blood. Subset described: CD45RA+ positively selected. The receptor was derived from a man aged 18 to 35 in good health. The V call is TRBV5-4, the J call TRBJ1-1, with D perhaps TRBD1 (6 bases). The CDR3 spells CASSQQGGNTEAFF. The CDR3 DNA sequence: TGTGCCAGCAGCCAACAGGGTGGAAACACTGAAGCTTTCTTT.